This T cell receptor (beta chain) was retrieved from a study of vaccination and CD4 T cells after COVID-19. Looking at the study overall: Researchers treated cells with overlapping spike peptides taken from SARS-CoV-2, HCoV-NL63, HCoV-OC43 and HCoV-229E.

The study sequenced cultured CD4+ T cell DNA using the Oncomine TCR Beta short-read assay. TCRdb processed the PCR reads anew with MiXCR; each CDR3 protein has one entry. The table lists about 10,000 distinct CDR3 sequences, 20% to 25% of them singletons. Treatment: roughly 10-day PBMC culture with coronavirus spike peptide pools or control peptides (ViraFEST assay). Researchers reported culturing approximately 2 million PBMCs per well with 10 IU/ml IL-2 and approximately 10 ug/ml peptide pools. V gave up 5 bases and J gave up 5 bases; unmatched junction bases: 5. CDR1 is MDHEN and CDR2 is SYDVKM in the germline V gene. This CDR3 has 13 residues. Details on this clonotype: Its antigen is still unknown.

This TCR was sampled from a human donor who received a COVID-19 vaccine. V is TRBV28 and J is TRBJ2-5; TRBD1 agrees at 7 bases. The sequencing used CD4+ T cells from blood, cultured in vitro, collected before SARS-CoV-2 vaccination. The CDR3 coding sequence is TGTGCCAGCAGTAGGGGGCGATGGGAGACCCAGTACTTC. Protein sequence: CASSRGRWETQYF.